This TCR beta chain was identified in a study of T cell changes during pregnancy in multiple sclerosis. Profiling relied on immunoSEQ multiplex PCR, and the TCRdb table lists in-frame clones only, not all of them. The repertoire holds about 92,000 clones, with more than 85% as singletons. This CDR3 region has 14 residues. The germline V gene encodes CDR1 SSHAT and CDR2 FNYEAQ (reference sequence). With 5 bases removed from V and 1 base from J, the gap between germline ends came to 11 bases. This clonotype was sampled from a female donor with multiple sclerosis, enrolled in a pregnancy study. The starting material was peripheral blood, obtained in the first trimester of pregnancy. The chain employs TRBV7-7 and TRBJ2-5; D might be TRBD1 (6 bases). The CDR3 region has the DNA TGTGCCAGCAGCCTGGGACACGGCCAAGAGACCCAGTACTTC. Translating it yields CASSLGHGQETQYF.